The next 14 T cell receptor beta chains were all read from a single sample in a study of T cell responses to AZD1222 COVID-19 vaccine. Produced via immunoSEQ multiplex PCR; TCRdb's table is partial and in-frame only. The sample lists around 150,000 clones; about 90% were seen once. The sample was peripheral blood, taken 28 days after the second dose of the MenACWY control vaccine. The receptors derive from an adult who received the MenACWY meningococcal vaccine as a control.

V is TRBV19 and J is TRBJ2-7, with D perhaps assigned TRBD1 or TRBD2 (5 bases each). The V end lost 1 base, the J end lost 1 base, and 17 bases lay between the germline ends. Germline V gives CDR1 LNHDA, CDR2 SQIVND (reference sequence). The CDR3 has 17 residues. The CDR3 loop reads CASSIGPFEGPSYEQYF. In DNA, the CDR3 is TGTGCCAGTAGTATAGGTCCCTTTGAGGGACCATCCTACGAGCAGTACTTC.

The V call is TRBV6-6, the J call TRBJ2-1; 7 bases line up with TRBD1. Germline trimming cut 7 bases from V and 8 bases from J; bases unmatched to any gene: 11. The CDR3 length is 14 residues. Germline V gene sequence: CDR1 MNHNY, CDR2 SVGAGI (reference sequence). CDR3: CASTLGEGADEQFF. The CDR3 DNA reads TGTGCCAGCACCCTCGGCGAGGGGGCGGATGAGCAGTTCTTC.

V usage is TRBV6-6 and J usage is TRBJ1-6, with 10 bases matching TRBD1. The length of the CDR3 is 15 residues. Trimming cost V 2 bases and J 17 bases; bases outside gene matches: 12. CDR1 is MNHNY and CDR2 is SVGAGI in the germline V gene (reference sequence). The chain's CDR3 is CASSYEGTGVRAFHF. The DNA of the CDR3 is TGTGCCAGCAGTTACGAGGGGACAGGGGTGAGGGCCTTCCACTTT.

This clone was picked up a small number of times. The chain is built from TRBV28 and TRBJ2-7; a possible D gene is TRBD1 (6 bases). This CDR3 spans 15 amino acids. V was trimmed by 2 bases and J by 4 bases, leaving 15 bases between them. Germline V gene data show CDR1 as MDHEN and CDR2 as SYDVKM. The CDR3: CASSLKQGAGYEQYF. Here the CDR3 DNA reads TGTGCCAGCAGTTTAAAACAGGGAGCCGGTTACGAGCAGTACTTC. The full variable domain, with the rest looked up from reference TRBV28 and TRBJ2-7, is DVKVTQSSRYLVKRTGEKVFLECVQDMDHENMFWYRQDPGLGLRLIYFSYDVKMKEKGDIPEGYSVSREKKERFSLILESASTNQTSMYLCASSLKQGAGYEQYFGPGTRLTVT.

The J gene is TRBJ2-5, the V gene TRBV5-1, with TRBD2 matching over 14 bases. Trimming removed 4 bases from V and 5 bases from J; junction bases left unmatched: 4. Germline lookup yields CDR1 SGHRS and CDR2 YFSETQ. There are 15 residues in the CDR3. The CDR3 DNA sequence: TGCGCCAGCAGCGCGCGGACTAGCGGGGGGGAGACCCAGTACTTC. Translation gives CASSARTSGGETQYF.

The CDR3 sequence is CASSVGQVRIDTQYF. Written as DNA, the CDR3 is TGTGCCAGTAGTGTCGGACAGGTGCGTATCGATACGCAGTATTTT. V is TRBV19 and J is TRBJ2-3, with 7 bases aligning to TRBD1. This CDR3 comprises 15 residues. V trimming: 5 bases; J trimming: 6 bases; junction bases outside the gene matches: 11. Germline CDR1 LNHDA, CDR2 SQIVND (reference sequence). The variable domain in full, completed from reference TRBV19 and TRBJ2-3, reads DGGITQSPKYLFRKEGQNVTLSCEQNLNHDAMYWYRQDPGQGLRLIYYSQIVNDFQKGDIAEGYSVSREKKESFPLTVTSAQKNPTAFYLCASSVGQVRIDTQYFGPGTRLTVL.

J is TRBJ1-2 and V is TRBV28; TRBD1 agrees at 7 bases. The V gene's germline CDR1 is MDHEN and CDR2 SYDVKM. The CDR3 runs to 11 residues. The CDR3 bases are TGTGCAGCGGGACAGAGCTATGGCTACACCTTC. Translation gives CAAGQSYGYTF.

The CDR3 sequence: CASSMWVSGANVLTF. The CDR3 nucleotides are TGTGCCAGTAGTATGTGGGTCTCTGGGGCCAACGTCCTGACTTTC. The chain has TRBV19 and TRBJ2-6; D uncertain. The germline V gene encodes CDR1 LNHDA and CDR2 SQIVND (reference sequence). V was trimmed by 3 bases and J by 0 bases, leaving 6 bases between them. The CDR3 loop spans 15 amino acids.

CDR3 bases: TGCGCCAGCAGTCAAAAAAACATTCAGTACTTC. It is translated as CASSQKNIQYF. The V and J genes are TRBV23-1 and TRBJ2-4, with D hard to call. TRBV23-1 has ORF status, its function being uncertain. V was shortened by 2 bases and J by 4 bases, with 0 bases between the two germline ends. The CDR3 totals 11 residues.

This chain uses TRBV10-3 with TRBJ1-2; 11 positions agree with TRBD1. Germline values: CDR1 ENHRY, CDR2 SYGVKD. The CDR3 runs 14 residues. J gave up 8 bases and V 8 bases, and 10 bases lay outside the gene matches. CDR3 in amino acids: CAIEPGTGGSGYTF. The CDR3 DNA follows: TGTGCCATCGAACCCGGGACAGGGGGATCGGGCTACACCTTC.

The genes are TRBV5-1 and TRBJ1-2; D is unclear. Trimming took off 0 bases at V and 0 bases at J, with 12 bases between the two ends. CDR1 is SGHRS and CDR2 is YFSETQ in the germline V gene. The CDR3 is 16 amino acids. DNA for the CDR3: TGCGCCAGCAGCTTGGAGGGAGCACCCACTAACTATGGCTACACCTTC. The encoded protein is CASSLEGAPTNYGYTF.

This clone was picked up one time. The CDR3 protein is CASSYSPSGGATGELFF. The CDR3 nucleotides read TGTGCCAGCAGTTACTCCCCATCCGGGGGCGCCACCGGGGAGCTGTTTTTT. This rearrangement joins TRBV6-2 or TRBV6-3 to TRBJ2-2, with D perhaps TRBD1 or TRBD2 (6 bases each). The CDR3 has 17 amino acids. Per the germline V gene, CDR1 is MNHEY and CDR2 is SVGEGT. V was trimmed by 0 bases and J by 4 bases, leaving 15 bases between them.

The chain combines TRBV18 with TRBJ2-5; D is possibly TRBD1 or TRBD2 (6 bases each). CDR3 size: 15 residues. Germline V lookup: CDR1 KGHSH, CDR2 LQKENI. V dropped 3 bases and J dropped 1 base, with 12 bases sitting between them. In DNA form, the CDR3 reads TGTGCCAGCTCACCTCGGGGGCAGGCCCAAGAGACCCAGTACTTC. Its protein product is CASSPRGQAQETQYF.

The chain recombines TRBV6-4 with TRBJ2-2; 7 bases agree with TRBD1. CDR1 and CDR2 (germline): MRHNA, SNTAGT. V dropped 6 bases and J dropped 6; count of bases not matched to a gene: 4. The CDR3 loop spans 13 amino acids. CDR3 amino acids: CASRPTGAGELFF. The CDR3 DNA follows: TGTGCCAGCAGACCAACAGGGGCCGGGGAGCTGTTTTTT.